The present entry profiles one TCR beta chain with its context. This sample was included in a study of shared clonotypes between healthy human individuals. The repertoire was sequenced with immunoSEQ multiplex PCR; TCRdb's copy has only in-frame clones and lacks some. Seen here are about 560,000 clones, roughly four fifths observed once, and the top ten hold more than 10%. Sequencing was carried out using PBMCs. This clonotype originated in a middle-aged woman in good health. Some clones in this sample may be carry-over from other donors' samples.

CDR3 region: CASSTRTSGRTDTQYF. As DNA, the CDR3 is TGTGCCAGCAGCACCAGGACTAGCGGGCGCACAGATACGCAGTATTTT. J is TRBJ2-3 and V is TRBV7-9, with 11 bases that match TRBD2. The length of the CDR3 is 16 residues. Losses at the gene ends were 5 bases for V and 1 base for J; bases not matched to a gene: 5. The germline V gene encodes CDR1 SEHNR and CDR2 FQNEAQ (reference sequence).